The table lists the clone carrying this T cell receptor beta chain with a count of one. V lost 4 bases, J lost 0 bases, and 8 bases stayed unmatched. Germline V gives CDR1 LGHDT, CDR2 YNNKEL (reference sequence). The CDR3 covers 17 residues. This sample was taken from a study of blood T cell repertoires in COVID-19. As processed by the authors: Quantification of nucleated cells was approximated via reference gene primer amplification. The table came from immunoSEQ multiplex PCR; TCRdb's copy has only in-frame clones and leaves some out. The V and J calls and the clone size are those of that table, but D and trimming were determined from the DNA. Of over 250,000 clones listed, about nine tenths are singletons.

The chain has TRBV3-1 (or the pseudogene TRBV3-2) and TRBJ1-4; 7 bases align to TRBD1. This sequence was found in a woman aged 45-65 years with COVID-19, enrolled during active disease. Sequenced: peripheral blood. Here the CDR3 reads CASSPDRHGATNEKLFF. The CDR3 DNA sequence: TGTGCCAGCAGCCCGGACAGGCACGGAGCAACTAATGAAAAACTGTTTTTT.